Listed below are T cell receptor beta chains from one sample, sequenced in a study of blood T cells in healthy people across ages. TCRdb called the 5' RACE reads again in MiXCR, with one record for every CDR3 protein. The table has some 1 million distinct CDR3 sequences, over 35% seen once. What was sequenced was blood. These TCRs come from a woman aged 60-75 years in good health. Both conserved end residues are part of each CDR3. D genes are given only for firm matches. Only part of the rows carry a size: once, few, many, or a class if the clone is expanded.

v_gene: TRBV20-1
j_gene: TRBJ2-1
abundance: NA
d_gene: NA
CDR3aa: CSARWDRHTIYNEQFF
CDR3nt: TGCAGTGCTAGGTGGGATCGACACACGATCTACAATGAGCAGTTCTTC

v_gene: TRBV11-2
j_gene: TRBJ2-3
abundance: few
d_gene: TRBD2
CDR3aa: CASASGSTDTQYF
CDR3nt: TGTGCCAGCGCTAGCGGGAGCACAGATACGCAGTATTTT

v_gene: TRBV28
j_gene: TRBJ2-5
abundance: few
d_gene: TRBD2
CDR3aa: CASTRPGLAGSSETQYF
CDR3nt: TGTGCCAGCACTCGCCCGGGACTAGCGGGAAGCTCTGAGACCCAGTACTTC

v_gene: TRBV5-6
j_gene: TRBJ1-1
abundance: NA
d_gene: TRBD1
CDR3aa: CASSETGTNEAFF
CDR3nt: TGTGCCAGCAGCGAGACAGGGACCAATGAAGCTTTCTTT

v_gene: TRBV2
j_gene: TRBJ1-2
abundance: NA
d_gene: NA
CDR3aa: CASSERTRGTVYGYTF
CDR3nt: TGTGCCAGCAGTGAAAGGACTCGGGGGACGGTCTATGGCTACACCTTC

v_gene: TRBV15
j_gene: TRBJ1-4
abundance: NA
d_gene: NA
CDR3aa: CATAKWGAQANEKLFF
CDR3nt: TGTGCCACCGCTAAATGGGGGGCCCAGGCTAATGAAAAACTGTTTTTT

v_gene: TRBV27
j_gene: TRBJ1-1
abundance: NA
d_gene: NA
CDR3aa: CASSSLDVERTEAFF
CDR3nt: TGTGCCAGCAGTTCCCTTGATGTGGAGCGAACTGAAGCTTTCTTT

v_gene: TRBV7-2
j_gene: TRBJ2-3
abundance: many
d_gene: TRBD2
CDR3aa: CASSLGLAGGPDTQYF
CDR3nt: TGTGCCAGCAGCTTGGGACTAGCGGGAGGGCCAGATACGCAGTATTTT

v_gene: TRBV20-1
j_gene: TRBJ2-3
abundance: few
d_gene: NA
CDR3aa: CSAYSGITDTQYF
CDR3nt: TGCAGTGCCTACAGCGGAATCACAGATACGCAGTATTTT

v_gene: TRBV9
j_gene: TRBJ2-1
abundance: NA
d_gene: NA
CDR3aa: CASSVSGNNEQFF
CDR3nt: TGTGCCAGCAGCGTTAGCGGTAACAATGAGCAGTTCTTC

v_gene: TRBV29-1
j_gene: TRBJ1-6
abundance: NA
d_gene: NA
CDR3aa: CSVLLTDGSPLHF
CDR3nt: TGCAGCGTTCTGTTGACCGACGGTTCACCCCTCCACTTT

v_gene: TRBV4-1
j_gene: TRBJ2-5
abundance: NA
d_gene: NA
CDR3aa: CTSSQVGGGETQYF
CDR3nt: TGCACCAGCAGCCAAGTCGGTGGGGGGGAGACCCAGTACTTC

v_gene: TRBV15
j_gene: TRBJ2-3
abundance: few
d_gene: NA
CDR3aa: CATSRDLSGTDTQYF
CDR3nt: TGTGCCACCAGCAGAGATCTGTCAGGGACAGATACGCAGTATTTT

v_gene: TRBV7-2
j_gene: TRBJ1-2
abundance: NA
d_gene: NA
CDR3aa: CASSPTGRRGYTF
CDR3nt: TGTGCCAGCAGCCCAACAGGGAGAAGAGGCTACACCTTC

v_gene: TRBV6-1
j_gene: TRBJ2-1
abundance: NA
d_gene: TRBD2
CDR3aa: CASSPSSGAGVLYNEQFF
CDR3nt: TGTGCCAGCAGTCCTTCCTCGGGAGCGGGAGTTCTCTACAATGAGCAGTTCTTC

v_gene: TRBV27
j_gene: TRBJ2-7
abundance: few
d_gene: TRBD2
CDR3aa: CASSLLAGPESPYEQYF
CDR3nt: TGTGCCAGCAGTTTACTAGCGGGTCCGGAGAGTCCCTACGAGCAGTACTTC

v_gene: TRBV20-1
j_gene: TRBJ2-5
abundance: NA
d_gene: NA
CDR3aa: CSARAKAGPRGTQYF
CDR3nt: TGCAGTGCTAGAGCGAAGGCTGGGCCGAGAGGGACCCAGTACTTC

v_gene: TRBV7-8
j_gene: TRBJ2-3
abundance: few
d_gene: TRBD2
CDR3aa: CASSPAGSGREDTQYF
CDR3nt: TGTGCCAGCAGCCCGGCGGGTAGCGGGAGGGAAGATACGCAGTATTTT

v_gene: TRBV29-1
j_gene: TRBJ2-1
abundance: NA
d_gene: TRBD2
CDR3aa: CSVVLAGGPFDEQFF
CDR3nt: TGCAGCGTCGTCCTAGCGGGAGGGCCTTTCGATGAGCAGTTCTTC

v_gene: TRBV20-1
j_gene: TRBJ2-3
abundance: many
d_gene: TRBD2
CDR3aa: CSARRSSGRGSTDTQYF
CDR3nt: TGCAGTGCCCGGAGGTCTAGCGGGAGGGGTAGCACAGATACGCAGTATTTT

v_gene: TRBV12-3/TRBV12-4
j_gene: TRBJ1-1
abundance: few
d_gene: TRBD1
CDR3aa: CASSRTGGGTEAFF
CDR3nt: TGTGCCAGCAGTAGGACAGGAGGTGGCACTGAAGCTTTCTTT

v_gene: TRBV5-1
j_gene: TRBJ2-1
abundance: NA
d_gene: TRBD1
CDR3aa: CASSLGDRVSEQFF
CDR3nt: TGCGCCAGCAGCTTGGGGGACAGGGTCAGTGAGCAGTTCTTC

v_gene: TRBV27
j_gene: TRBJ2-7
abundance: few
d_gene: NA
CDR3aa: CASSSVRETGSYEQYF
CDR3nt: TGTGCCAGCAGTTCCGTCCGAGAGACTGGCTCCTACGAGCAGTACTTC

v_gene: TRBV28
j_gene: TRBJ1-1
abundance: NA
d_gene: NA
CDR3aa: CASSFERERTEAFF
CDR3nt: TGTGCCAGCAGTTTTGAGCGGGAACGGACTGAAGCTTTCTTT

v_gene: TRBV13
j_gene: TRBJ2-7
abundance: NA
d_gene: TRBD2
CDR3aa: CASSRLAGDPYDEQYF
CDR3nt: TGTGCCAGCAGCCGTCTAGCGGGAGACCCCTACGATGAGCAGTACTTC

v_gene: TRBV5-1
j_gene: TRBJ1-4
abundance: NA
d_gene: NA
CDR3aa: CASSLSSGGQRHEKLFF
CDR3nt: TGCGCCAGCAGCTTGTCTTCGGGGGGTCAGAGGCATGAAAAACTGTTTTTT

v_gene: TRBV6-5
j_gene: TRBJ2-2
abundance: NA
d_gene: TRBD2
CDR3aa: CASSRWTSPGELFF
CDR3nt: TGTGCCAGCAGTCGCTGGACTAGCCCCGGGGAGCTGTTTTTT

v_gene: TRBV6-5
j_gene: TRBJ2-1
abundance: few
d_gene: NA
CDR3aa: CASSPTGSTDEQFF
CDR3nt: TGTGCCAGCAGCCCAACCGGGAGCACGGATGAGCAGTTCTTC

v_gene: TRBV7-2
j_gene: TRBJ2-7
abundance: NA
d_gene: TRBD2
CDR3aa: CASSSARTSPYEQYF
CDR3nt: TGTGCCAGCAGCTCTGCGCGGACTAGTCCCTACGAGCAGTACTTC

v_gene: TRBV25-1
j_gene: TRBJ1-4
abundance: NA
d_gene: NA
CDR3aa: CASRGTHVEKLFF
CDR3nt: TGTGCCAGCAGGGGAACCCATGTTGAAAAACTGTTTTTT

v_gene: TRBV2
j_gene: TRBJ2-7
abundance: NA
d_gene: TRBD2
CDR3aa: CASSVPPEGTSYEQYF
CDR3nt: TGTGCCAGCAGTGTCCCCCCCGAAGGGACTAGTTACGAGCAGTACTTC

v_gene: TRBV2
j_gene: TRBJ2-1
abundance: NA
d_gene: TRBD2
CDR3aa: CASSDLPGTSFYNEQFF
CDR3nt: TGTGCCAGCAGTGACCTCCCAGGGACTAGTTTTTACAATGAGCAGTTCTTC

v_gene: TRBV12-3/TRBV12-4
j_gene: TRBJ2-2
abundance: NA
d_gene: TRBD2
CDR3aa: CASSLRLAGGTGELFF
CDR3nt: TGTGCCAGCAGTTTAAGGCTAGCGGGAGGAACCGGGGAGCTGTTTTTT

v_gene: TRBV18
j_gene: TRBJ1-4
abundance: few
d_gene: NA
CDR3aa: CASSPDPNEKLFF
CDR3nt: TGTGCCAGCTCACCAGACCCCAATGAAAAACTGTTTTTT

v_gene: TRBV7-6
j_gene: TRBJ2-3
abundance: many
d_gene: NA
CDR3aa: CASSLLRTDTQYF
CDR3nt: TGTGCCAGCAGCTTATTACGCACAGATACGCAGTATTTT

v_gene: TRBV19
j_gene: TRBJ2-4
abundance: NA
d_gene: NA
CDR3aa: CASSRGLGKNIQYF
CDR3nt: TGTGCCAGTTCCAGGGGCTTGGGAAAAAACATTCAGTACTTC

v_gene: TRBV20-1
j_gene: TRBJ2-1
abundance: NA
d_gene: TRBD1
CDR3aa: CSARARDSLYNEQFF
CDR3nt: TGCAGTGCTAGAGCCCGGGACAGTCTCTACAATGAGCAGTTCTTC

v_gene: TRBV7-9
j_gene: TRBJ2-5
abundance: many
d_gene: NA
CDR3aa: CASSLAGPQETQYF
CDR3nt: TGTGCCAGCAGCTTAGCGGGACCCCAAGAGACCCAGTACTTC

v_gene: TRBV3-1
j_gene: TRBJ2-5
abundance: NA
d_gene: NA
CDR3aa: CASSWSAVQETQYF
CDR3nt: TGTGCCAGCAGCTGGAGTGCGGTCCAAGAGACCCAGTACTTC

v_gene: TRBV11-2
j_gene: TRBJ2-3
abundance: many
d_gene: NA
CDR3aa: CASSFRTVSSTDTQYF
CDR3nt: TGTGCCAGCAGCTTCCGGACAGTTTCTAGCACAGATACGCAGTATTTT

v_gene: TRBV11-2
j_gene: TRBJ2-5
abundance: few
d_gene: NA
CDR3aa: CASSPHYRDLYQETQYF
CDR3nt: TGTGCCAGCAGCCCGCACTACCGGGATTTGTACCAAGAGACCCAGTACTTC

v_gene: TRBV20-1
j_gene: TRBJ2-7
abundance: NA
d_gene: NA
CDR3aa: CSARSPAGGYEQYF
CDR3nt: TGCAGTGCTAGATCCCCAGCGGGCGGCTACGAGCAGTACTTC

v_gene: TRBV5-5
j_gene: TRBJ2-7
abundance: once
d_gene: NA
CDR3aa: CASSLVGGETRYF
CDR3nt: TGTGCCAGCAGCTTGGTGGGTGGGGAGACCCGGTACTTC

v_gene: TRBV25-1
j_gene: TRBJ1-5
abundance: NA
d_gene: NA
CDR3aa: CASSGRGPQPQHF
CDR3nt: TGTGCCAGCAGTGGCAGGGGCCCTCAGCCCCAGCATTTT

v_gene: TRBV4-1
j_gene: TRBJ2-1
abundance: NA
d_gene: NA
CDR3aa: CASSPWGSYNEQFF
CDR3nt: TGCGCCAGCAGCCCGTGGGGCTCCTACAATGAGCAGTTCTTC

v_gene: TRBV4-1
j_gene: TRBJ1-5
abundance: NA
d_gene: NA
CDR3aa: CASSQAGDSNQPQHF
CDR3nt: TGCGCCAGCAGCCAAGCGGGTGATAGCAATCAGCCCCAGCATTTT

v_gene: TRBV5-1
j_gene: TRBJ2-7
abundance: NA
d_gene: TRBD1
CDR3aa: CASSWGQGHYEQYF
CDR3nt: TGCGCCAGCAGCTGGGGACAGGGGCACTACGAGCAGTACTTC

v_gene: TRBV10-3
j_gene: TRBJ1-5
abundance: NA
d_gene: NA
CDR3aa: CAIRVDSNQPQHF
CDR3nt: TGTGCCATCAGGGTAGATAGCAATCAGCCCCAGCATTTT

v_gene: TRBV12-3/TRBV12-4
j_gene: TRBJ2-6
abundance: NA
d_gene: NA
CDR3aa: CASSSGTGANVLTF
CDR3nt: TGTGCCAGCAGTTCGGGGACTGGGGCCAACGTCCTGACTTTC

v_gene: TRBV20-1
j_gene: TRBJ2-7
abundance: few
d_gene: NA
CDR3aa: CSAWAVSLYEQYF
CDR3nt: TGCAGTGCCTGGGCGGTCTCCCTGTACGAGCAGTACTTC

v_gene: TRBV12-3/TRBV12-4
j_gene: TRBJ2-6
abundance: NA
d_gene: NA
CDR3aa: CASSFWLGGAPSSGAKVANVLTF
CDR3nt: TGTGCCAGCAGTTTTTGGCTAGGTGGGGCTCCTTCCTCTGGGGCCAAGGTCGCCAACGTCCTGACTTTC

v_gene: TRBV5-6
j_gene: TRBJ2-1
abundance: NA
d_gene: NA
CDR3aa: CASSPGASGLQYNEQFF
CDR3nt: TGTGCCAGCAGCCCGGGGGCTAGCGGACTACAGTACAATGAGCAGTTCTTC

v_gene: TRBV5-6
j_gene: TRBJ2-7
abundance: NA
d_gene: NA
CDR3aa: CASSWMTGTSYEQYF
CDR3nt: TGTGCCAGCAGCTGGATGACGGGGACCTCCTACGAGCAGTACTTC

v_gene: TRBV30
j_gene: TRBJ2-5
abundance: NA
d_gene: NA
CDR3aa: CAWSVSPTGETQYF
CDR3nt: TGTGCCTGGAGTGTATCCCCTACTGGGGAGACCCAGTACTTC

v_gene: TRBV9
j_gene: TRBJ2-7
abundance: few
d_gene: TRBD2
CDR3aa: CASSVTSGDYEQYF
CDR3nt: TGTGCCAGCAGCGTGACTAGCGGGGACTACGAGCAGTACTTC

v_gene: TRBV11-2
j_gene: TRBJ2-5
abundance: NA
d_gene: TRBD2
CDR3aa: CASSSRSGAQETQYF
CDR3nt: TGTGCCAGCAGCTCCCGTAGCGGGGCTCAAGAGACCCAGTACTTC

v_gene: TRBV5-1
j_gene: TRBJ2-7
abundance: few
d_gene: NA
CDR3aa: CASSLMMIVDEQYF
CDR3nt: TGCGCCAGCAGCTTGATGATGATAGTAGACGAGCAGTACTTC